Shown below are 21 T cell receptor beta chains from a single sample sequenced in a study of blood T cell repertoires in COVID-19. Data came from immunoSEQ multiplex PCR; TCRdb stores just in-frame clones and leaves some out. The sample has fewer than 200,000 clones, approximately 83% seen once. The sequencing input was peripheral blood. The receptors shown here come from a human donor in a cohort sampled during active COVID-19.

CDR3 residues: CASSLALRGRTDTQYF. Here the CDR3 DNA reads TGTGCCAGCAGCTTAGCACTCAGGGGGCGCACAGATACGCAGTATTTT. This sequence joins TRBV7-6 and TRBJ2-3; TRBD1 matches at 8 bases. Trimming removed 0 bases from V and 1 base from J; junction bases left unmatched: 3. This CDR3 has 16 residues. Germline CDR1 SGHVS, CDR2 FNYEAQ.

The rearrangement links TRBV7-2 to TRBJ2-1; TRBD2 might be the D (6 bases). The V end was cut by 6 bases, the J end by 4 bases, with 10 bases between. Germline CDR1 reads SGHTA; CDR2 reads FQGNSA. The CDR3 spans 13 residues. CDR3: CASRGLSYNEQFF. For the CDR3, the DNA is TGTGCCAGCAGGGGACTTAGTTACAATGAGCAGTTCTTC.

The V gene is TRBV7-2, the J gene TRBJ1-2; tentative D call: TRBD1 (6 bases). The CDR3 contains 15 residues. The germline gives CDR1 SGHTA, CDR2 FQGNSA. V was trimmed by 0 bases and J by 2 bases, leaving 10 bases between them. The CDR3 loop reads CASSLAAGANYGYTF. For the CDR3, the DNA is TGTGCCAGCAGCTTAGCAGCAGGGGCCAACTATGGCTACACCTTC.

The chain couples TRBV6-1 to TRBJ2-2, with 9 positions matching TRBD2. The CDR3 runs to 16 residues. Germline V gene lookup returns CDR1 MNHNS and CDR2 SASEGT. The V gene end was trimmed by 2 bases and the J gene end by 6 bases; junction bases not matched to a gene: 7. CDR3 region: CASSEQSGRLPGELFF. The CDR3 bases are TGTGCCAGCAGTGAACAGAGCGGGAGGTTGCCCGGGGAGCTGTTTTTT.

This chain links TRBV4-1 with TRBJ2-7, with D unresolved. The CDR3 is 16 residues long. Germline V gene sequence: CDR1 MGHRA, CDR2 YSYEKL. Between the trimmed V and J ends, which lost 0 bases and 0 bases, there was a span of 12 bases. CDR3 protein: CASSQDKEWSSYEQYF. The CDR3 nucleotides are TGCGCCAGCAGCCAAGATAAGGAGTGGAGCTCCTACGAGCAGTACTTC.

The sample holds one count of this clone. This chain uses TRBV25-1 with TRBJ2-3; 11 nucleotides align to TRBD1. This CDR3 spans 17 amino acids. With V trimmed by 3 bases and J by 3 bases, 8 bases remained unmatched. The germline gives CDR1 MGHDK, CDR2 SYGVNS. The CDR3, as DNA: TGTGCCAGCAGTGACACCACCGGGACAGGGGGAACAGATACGCAGTATTTT. Protein: CASSDTTGTGGTDTQYF.

The chain joins TRBV9 to TRBJ2-5; TRBD2 agrees at 14 bases. J was trimmed by 7 bases and V by 4 bases; bases with no gene match: 6. The CDR3 consists of 15 residues. Germline V gene data show CDR1 as SGDLS and CDR2 as YYNGEE. CDR3 in DNA: TGTGCCAGCAGCTCAGGGACTAGCGGGGGCATGACCCAGTACTTC. Its translation is CASSSGTSGGMTQYF.

The chain has TRBV25-1 and TRBJ2-7, with a possible D match to TRBD2 (5 bases). The germline V gene encodes CDR1 MGHDK and CDR2 SYGVNS. CDR3 length equals 15 residues. Trimming stripped 3 bases from V and 0 bases from J, with 12 bases between. Here the CDR3 reads CASSDLFRGSYEQYF. CDR3 nucleotide sequence: TGTGCCAGCAGTGACCTATTCCGGGGCTCCTACGAGCAGTACTTC.

The sample holds one count of this clone. The rearrangement joins TRBV6-2 or TRBV6-3 to TRBJ1-5, with D possibly being TRBD1 (6 bases). CDR1 and CDR2 (germline): MNHEY, SVGEGT. The CDR3 sequence is 15 residues long. Trimming pared 6 bases from V and 2 bases from J, leaving 14 bases between. DNA of the CDR3: TGTGCCAGCAGCCCGGACAGTCGCGGCAATCAGCCCCAGCATTTT. Protein sequence: CASSPDSRGNQPQHF.

The V call is TRBV19, the J call TRBJ1-2; no clear D gene. Germline lookup yields CDR1 LNHDA and CDR2 SQIVND (reference sequence). This CDR3 has 13 amino acids. Trimming shortened V by 3 bases and J by 6 bases, and 11 bases separated the two germline ends. CDR3 nucleotides: TGTGCCAGTAGTATGAAGGGAGTTAATGGCTACACCTTC. It is translated as CASSMKGVNGYTF.

J is TRBJ2-2 and V is TRBV25-1; 8 nucleotides agree with TRBD1. CDR1 is MGHDK, CDR2 SYGVNS, per germline. With V trimmed by 4 bases and J by 1 base, 2 bases remained unmatched. The CDR3 length is 15 residues. CDR3 in DNA: TGTGCCAGCAGTGGGGGACAGGTGAACACCGGGGAGCTGTTTTTT. Translating gives CASSGGQVNTGELFF.

This clone has more than one count but fewer than ten. The V gene is TRBV15, the J gene TRBJ2-7; 13 bases are shared with TRBD2. CDR1 is LNHNV and CDR2 is YYDKDF in the germline V gene (reference sequence). This CDR3 is built from 15 residues. Germline trimming cut 5 bases from V and 4 bases from J; bases unmatched to any gene: 5. CDR3 sequence: CATSEGLAGAYEQYF. DNA of the CDR3: TGTGCCACCAGCGAAGGACTAGCGGGAGCATACGAGCAGTACTTC.

Written as DNA, the CDR3 is TGCGCCAGCAGCCAAGAGGGGGGGGGAAGCAATCAGCCCCAGCATTTT. This codes for CASSQEGGGSNQPQHF. The rearrangement joins TRBV4-1 to TRBJ1-5, with D possibly TRBD1 on 5 matching bases. This CDR3 is built from 16 residues. Germline CDR1 MGHRA, CDR2 YSYEKL. V gave up 0 bases and J gave up 1 base, with 10 bases separating them.

The rearrangement links TRBV28 to TRBJ1-1; TRBD1 matches at 7 bases. The CDR3 contains 11 residues. From germline, CDR1 is MDHEN and CDR2 SYDVKM. The ends lost 5 bases at V and 9 bases at J; junction bases unmatched: 3. The CDR3, as DNA: TGTGCCAGCAGTCACAGGGGCAAAGCTTTCTTT. Protein product: CASSHRGKAFF. The full variable domain, rest sourced from reference TRBV28 and TRBJ1-1, is DVKVTQSSRYLVKRTGEKVFLECVQDMDHENMFWYRQDPGLGLRLIYFSYDVKMKEKGDIPEGYSVSREKKERFSLILESASTNQTSMYLCASSHRGKAFFGQGTRLTVV.

This clone showed up just a few times. The chain is built from TRBV5-6 and TRBJ1-2; D call uncertain. The CDR3 loop spans 13 amino acids. V shed 0 bases and J shed 2 bases, with 5 bases lying between them. CDR1 is SGHDT and CDR2 is YYEEEE in the germline V gene. The CDR3 coding sequence is TGTGCCAGCAGCTTGGAACAGAACTATGGCTACACCTTC. Translation: CASSLEQNYGYTF.

The chain has TRBV7-2 and TRBJ2-7; 7 bases map to TRBD2. Looked up from germline, CDR1 is SGHTA and CDR2 is FQGNSA. Trimming at V came to 5 bases and at J to 2 bases, leaving 21 bases not matched to a gene. The CDR3 covers 19 residues. CDR3 residues: CASSLVSPTGGNKAYEQYF. The CDR3 bases are TGTGCCAGCAGCCTAGTATCCCCAACGGGAGGTAATAAGGCCTACGAGCAGTACTTC. Drawing the rest from reference TRBV7-2 and TRBJ2-7, the complete variable domain is GAGVSQSPSNKVTEKGKDVELRCDPISGHTALYWYRQSLGQGLEFLIYFQGNSAPDKSGLPSDRFSAERTGGSVSTLTIQRTQQEDSAVYLCASSLVSPTGGNKAYEQYFGPGTRLTVT.

This clone showed up just a few times. This sequence joins TRBV7-6 and TRBJ2-7; 7 nucleotides align to TRBD1. V trimming: 5 bases; J trimming: 1 base; junction bases outside the gene matches: 5. CDR3 size: 14 residues. Germline values: CDR1 SGHVS, CDR2 FNYEAQ. The CDR3 nucleotides are TGTGCCAGCAGCACTGAGACAGGGTCCTACGAGCAGTACTTC. It specifies CASSTETGSYEQYF. The full variable domain, rest sourced from reference TRBV7-6 and TRBJ2-7, is GAGVSQSPRYKVTKRGQDVALRCDPISGHVSLYWYRQALGQGPEFLTYFNYEAQQDKSGLPNDRFSAERPEGSISTLTIQRTEQRDSAMYRCASSTETGSYEQYFGPGTRLTVT.

J is TRBJ2-1 and V is TRBV4-1; 10 nucleotides agree with TRBD2. The junction had 6 bases not matched to a gene; V was cut back by 1 base and J by 6 bases. CDR3 length equals 16 residues. CDR1 and CDR2 (germline): MGHRA, YSYEKL. The CDR3 reads CASSQALSGGTNEQFF. DNA for the CDR3: TGCGCCAGCAGCCAAGCCCTTAGCGGGGGGACCAATGAGCAGTTCTTC.

Regarding this clone: Other DNA sequences in this sample translate to the same CDR3. The chain employs TRBV18 and TRBJ1-1, with D possibly matching TRBD1 (6 bases). Germline V lookup: CDR1 KGHSH, CDR2 LQKENI. The CDR3 covers 13 residues. V lost 2 bases and J lost 4, with 8 bases in between. DNA of the CDR3: TGTGCCAGCTCACCAAGGGGGGGCACTGAAGCTTTCTTT. Protein: CASSPRGGTEAFF.

The V and J genes are TRBV6-5 and TRBJ1-1, with 11 bases lining up with TRBD1. The CDR3 totals 15 residues. V was pared by 6 bases and J by 4 bases, with 7 bases of the junction left unmatched. CDR1 MNHEY and CDR2 SVGAGI come from the germline V gene. This chain's CDR3 is CASRMGQGVSTEAFF. As DNA, the CDR3 is TGTGCCAGCAGGATGGGACAGGGGGTTAGCACTGAAGCTTTCTTT.

This clone has a handful of counts. The J gene is TRBJ2-2, the V gene TRBV24-1, with 11 bases matching TRBD2. The germline CDR1 and CDR2 sequences are KGHDR and SFDVKD. The V gene end was trimmed by 6 bases and the J gene end by 4 bases; junction bases not matched to a gene: 6. The length of the CDR3 is 16 residues. CDR3 sequence: CATSRGTSGITGELFF. CDR3 DNA sequence: TGTGCCACCAGTAGGGGGACTAGCGGAATCACCGGGGAGCTGTTTTTT.